One sample yielded the 29 T cell receptor beta chains listed below, sequenced in a study of blood T cell repertoires in COVID-19. Clones were sequenced by immunoSEQ multiplex PCR, and TCRdb holds only the in-frame ones, with some missing. The sample consists of 150,000 to 180,000 clones, roughly 83% of them appearing once. The specimen sequenced was peripheral blood. The receptors were sampled from an older woman with acute or convalescent COVID-19.

The chain joins TRBV7-2 to TRBJ2-2; perhaps TRBD2 as D (6 bases). Germline V CDR1 and CDR2: SGHTA, FQGNSA. The V end lost 3 bases, the J end lost 0 bases, and 8 bases lay between the germline ends. This CDR3 is built from 15 residues. In DNA, the CDR3 is TGTGCCAGCAGCTTTGGGGGGTCGAACACCGGGGAGCTGTTTTTT. Its protein is CASSFGGSNTGELFF. Full variable domain (remainder filled in from reference TRBV7-2 and TRBJ2-2): GAGVSQSPSNKVTEKGKDVELRCDPISGHTALYWYRQSLGQGLEFLIYFQGNSAPDKSGLPSDRFSAERTGGSVSTLTIQRTQQEDSAVYLCASSFGGSNTGELFFGEGSRLTVL.

The CDR3 is CASSLDPGNSPLHF. The CDR3 bases are TGTGCCAGCAGCTTAGATCCAGGGAATTCACCCCTCCACTTT. The chain couples TRBV7-3 to TRBJ1-6, with TRBD1 as a possible D gene (5 bases). Germline CDR1 and CDR2: SGHTA and FQGTGA. The CDR3 runs to 14 residues. V was cut by 2 bases and J by 7 bases, with 9 bases left in between.

The gene calls are TRBV10-1 and TRBJ2-6, with 9 positions matching TRBD2. Germline V gives CDR1 WNHNN, CDR2 SYGVQD (reference sequence). The junction had 13 bases not matched to a gene; V was cut back by 7 bases and J by 0 bases. This CDR3 is 19 amino acids long. The CDR3 sequence is CASNPMEAGGRSGANVLTF. For the CDR3, the DNA is TGCGCCAGCAACCCTATGGAAGCGGGGGGACGCTCTGGGGCCAACGTCCTGACTTTC.

This clone was picked up a small number of times. The chain recombines TRBV5-1 with TRBJ2-1; 11 bases match TRBD1. This CDR3 is 15 amino acids long. Germline CDR1 is SGHRS and CDR2 is YFSETQ. V lost 4 bases and J lost 2; bases outside the gene matches: 2. The CDR3 loop reads CASSGQGAPYNEQFF. The CDR3 nucleotides are TGCGCCAGCAGCGGACAGGGGGCGCCCTACAATGAGCAGTTCTTC.

V gene TRBV5-1 combines with J gene TRBJ1-2; 8 bases match TRBD1. This CDR3 has 15 amino acids. Germline CDR1 reads SGHRS; CDR2 reads YFSETQ. Trimming at V came to 2 bases and at J to 5 bases, leaving 8 bases not matched to a gene. CDR3 DNA: TGCGCCAGCAGCTTACAGGGGGTAATTGGATATGGCTACACCTTC. This gives the protein CASSLQGVIGYGYTF.

CDR3: CASSVDLTSGGHEQYF. The CDR3 DNA sequence: TGTGCCAGCAGCGTAGACCTGACTAGCGGGGGTCACGAGCAGTACTTC. The chain has TRBV9 and TRBJ2-7, with 12 bases fitting TRBD2. CDR3 size: 16 residues. Germline CDR1 is SGDLS and CDR2 is YYNGEE. V lost 0 bases and J lost 5; bases outside the gene matches: 6. The complete variable domain, with remaining parts taken from reference TRBV9 and TRBJ2-7, reads DSGVTQTPKHLITATGQRVTLRCSPRSGDLSVYWYQQSLDQGLQFLIQYYNGEERAKGNILERFSAQQFPDLHSELNLSSLELGDSALYFCASSVDLTSGGHEQYFGPGTRLTVT.

The V gene is TRBV18, the J gene TRBJ2-5; D possibly corresponds to TRBD2 (6 bases). The germline gives CDR1 KGHSH, CDR2 LQKENI. The CDR3 contains 14 residues. The ends were cut back, 1 base at V and 0 bases at J, with 6 bases in the middle. The CDR3 bases are TGTGCCAGCTCACCACGGGACTACCAAGAGACCCAGTACTTC. The encoded protein is CASSPRDYQETQYF.

The gene calls are TRBV30 and TRBJ1-1; the D is unclear. Germline CDR1 and CDR2: GTSNPN and SVGIG (reference sequence). V was cut by 8 bases and J by 0 bases, with 13 bases left in between. The CDR3 has 13 amino acids. The CDR3 region is CAKQTDMNTEAFF. The CDR3 DNA reads as TGTGCCAAACAAACAGACATGAACACTGAAGCTTTCTTT.

This clone was seen just once. The rearrangement uses TRBV6-1 and TRBJ1-2; perhaps TRBD1 as D (6 bases). Trimming took 3 bases from V and 7 from J, leaving 21 bases between them. Germline CDR1 is MNHNS and CDR2 is SASEGT. CDR3 length: 16 residues. The CDR3 loop is CASSDAPNTGYGGYTF. In nucleotides, the CDR3 is TGTGCCAGCAGTGACGCCCCAAATACAGGGTACGGTGGCTACACCTTC.

This clone occurred once. This chain uses TRBV7-9 with TRBJ2-3; 7 bases are shared with TRBD2. Germline CDR1 reads SEHNR; CDR2 reads FQNEAQ (reference sequence). The CDR3 runs 14 residues. With V trimmed by 5 bases and J by 2 bases, 4 bases remained unmatched. For the CDR3, the DNA is TGTGCCAGCAGCCGGGGACTAAACACAGATACGCAGTATTTT. Encoded protein: CASSRGLNTDTQYF. Looking up the rest from reference TRBV7-9 and TRBJ2-3 gives the full variable domain: DTGVSQNPRHKITKRGQNVTFRCDPISEHNRLYWYRQTLGQGPEFLTYFQNEAQLEKSRLLSDRFSAERPKGSFSTLEIQRTEQGDSAMYLCASSRGLNTDTQYFGPGTRLTVL.

The J gene is TRBJ1-6, the V gene TRBV11-2, with D maybe TRBD1 (6 bases). The CDR3 sequence is 14 residues long. The V and J ends lost 4 bases and 9 bases respectively, with 13 bases between them. The germline CDR1 and CDR2 sequences are SGHAT and FQNNGV. DNA of the CDR3: TGTGCCAGCAGCTGGATGAGGGGGGGTTCACCCCTCCACTTT. It translates to CASSWMRGGSPLHF.

The chain employs TRBV6-5 and TRBJ2-3; D may be TRBD1 (6 bases). Germline CDR1 MNHEY, CDR2 SVGAGI. CDR3 length: 13 amino acids. V was shortened by 8 bases and J by 2 bases, with 11 bases between the two germline ends. CDR3 amino acids: CASRQGITDTQYF. The CDR3 DNA is TGTGCCAGCCGGCAGGGGATCACAGATACGCAGTATTTT.

The V call is TRBV30, the J call TRBJ2-1, with 11 positions matching TRBD2. Trimming took 0 bases from V and 4 from J; bases not matched to a gene: 2. The CDR3 length is 15 residues. CDR1 GTSNPN and CDR2 SVGIG come from the germline V gene (reference sequence). CDR3 in DNA: TGTGCCTGGAGTGTGGGGACTAGCGGTTACAATGAGCAGTTCTTC. It is translated as CAWSVGTSGYNEQFF.

The chain joins TRBV6-5 to TRBJ1-2; 8 bases map to TRBD1. The V segment lost 5 bases and the J segment 8 bases; nucleotides outside the gene matches: 13. This CDR3 comprises 15 residues. Germline V gene data show CDR1 as MNHEY and CDR2 as SVGAGI. CDR3 bases: TGTGCCAGCAGTACTGGGGGGACAGGAGCTAAGGGCTACACCTTC. Amino acid sequence: CASSTGGTGAKGYTF.

This clone has only one observation. J is TRBJ1-2 and V is TRBV2; D remains ambiguous. The CDR3 is made up of 16 amino acids. Trimming removed 0 bases at V and 3 bases at J, with 14 bases between. CDR1 and CDR2 (germline): SNHLY, FYNNEI. This chain's CDR3 is CASSEAGPPDYYGYTF. The CDR3 DNA reads as TGTGCCAGCAGTGAAGCGGGTCCCCCAGACTACTATGGCTACACCTTC.

The chain is built from TRBV6-5 and TRBJ2-5; TRBD1 matches 9 bases. CDR1 MNHEY and CDR2 SVGAGI come from the germline V gene. The J segment lost 5 bases and the V segment lost 7 bases, leaving 8 bases of the junction unmatched. The CDR3 loop spans 14 amino acids. Here the CDR3 DNA reads TGTGCCAGCAAACCGGGACAGGGATGGGAGACCCAGTACTTC. Its translation: CASKPGQGWETQYF.

The rearrangement links TRBV7-9 to TRBJ1-1, with TRBD1 matching 8 bases. Germline trimming cut 3 bases from V and 1 base from J; bases unmatched to any gene: 4. The CDR3 covers 15 residues. CDR1 SEHNR and CDR2 FQNEAQ come from the germline V gene (reference sequence). For the CDR3, the DNA is TGTGCCAGCAGCTTCGACAGGGGCTGGAACACTGAAGCTTTCTTT. Protein product: CASSFDRGWNTEAFF.

This clone was recorded once. The CDR3 is CASSAGTNNEQFF. As DNA, the CDR3 is TGTGCCAGCAGTGCCGGGACAAACAATGAGCAGTTCTTC. This sequence joins TRBV6-4 and TRBJ2-1; D is perhaps TRBD1 (6 bases). Trimming stripped 4 bases from V and 5 bases from J, with 9 bases between. Germline V gives CDR1 MRHNA, CDR2 SNTAGT. This CDR3 has 13 residues.

The chain joins TRBV6-5 to TRBJ1-6; maybe TRBD1 (5 bases). CDR3 length: 16 residues. V was clipped by 2 bases and J by 8 bases, with 16 bases between them. Germline loops: CDR1 MNHEY, CDR2 SVGAGI. CDR3 protein: CASSYQPGTGDSPLHF. The CDR3 coding sequence is TGTGCCAGCAGTTACCAACCTGGGACTGGCGATTCACCCCTCCACTTT.

The V call is TRBV28, the J call TRBJ2-7; 10 bases agree with TRBD2. The V gene's germline CDR1 is MDHEN and CDR2 SYDVKM. The CDR3 is 12 amino acids. Trimming removed 8 bases from V and 4 bases from J; junction bases left unmatched: 2. This chain's CDR3 is CASAAGGYEQYV. The CDR3 DNA sequence: TGTGCCAGCGCAGCGGGGGGGTACGAGCAGTACGTC.

V is TRBV10-3 and J is TRBJ1-2, with TRBD1 matching 7 bases. V was clipped by 10 bases and J by 2 bases; unmatched bases: 10. The CDR3 loop spans 14 amino acids. The V gene's germline CDR1 is ENHRY and CDR2 SYGVKD. DNA for the CDR3: TGTGCCACCCAGGGGGGCAGCTTAAACTATGGCTACACCTTC. It codes for CATQGGSLNYGYTF.

In the case of this clone: The junction differs from germline at one of its ends, possibly a read error. The V gene is TRBV7-9, the J gene TRBJ1-3; possible D gene TRBD1, 6 bases. CDR1 SEHNR and CDR2 FQNEAQ come from the germline V gene (reference sequence). This CDR3 spans 13 amino acids. The CDR3 region has the DNA TGTGCCAGCAGCTCCACCTCAGGGGCCCGTACGGTTTTT. Encoded protein: CASSSTSGARTVF. The full variable domain, in which reference TRBV7-9 and TRBJ1-3 provide the parts outside the CDR3, is DTGVSQNPRHKITKRGQNVTFRCDPISEHNRLYWYRQTLGQGPEFLTYFQNEAQLEKSRLLSDRFSAERPKGSFSTLEIQRTEQGDSAMYLCASSSTSGARTVFGEGSWLTVV.

The chain recombines TRBV7-3 with TRBJ2-2; D gene ambiguous. Trimming pared 10 bases from V and 3 bases from J, leaving 12 bases between. Germline-derived CDR1 and CDR2 are SGHTA and FQGTGA. The CDR3 totals 13 residues. The CDR3 coding sequence is TGTGCCAAATTTTGGGCCGACACCGGGGAGCTGTTTTTT. Its translation is CAKFWADTGELFF.

CDR3 nucleotides: TGTGCCAGCTCAGCCAGACAGGGCCTTGGAAACACCATATATTTT. It yields the protein CASSARQGLGNTIYF. This chain links TRBV18 with TRBJ1-3; 7 bases align to TRBD1. CDR1 is KGHSH and CDR2 is LQKENI in the germline V gene. CDR3 length equals 15 residues. With 5 bases clipped from V and 3 bases from J, the junction kept 7 bases outside the gene matches.

The chain couples TRBV19 to TRBJ2-1, with 7 bases that match TRBD2. The CDR3 loop spans 14 amino acids. The V gene end was trimmed by 10 bases and the J gene end by 4 bases; junction bases not matched to a gene: 10. Germline loops: CDR1 LNHDA, CDR2 SQIVND (reference sequence). In nucleotides, the CDR3 is TGTGCCACCTCCCGGGACTATATTTACAATGAGCAGTTCTTC. This encodes CATSRDYIYNEQFF.

The rearrangement uses TRBV19 and TRBJ2-3; D is ambiguous. V lost 9 bases, J lost 7 bases, and 17 bases lay in between. This CDR3 contains 13 residues. Germline lookup yields CDR1 LNHDA and CDR2 SQIVND (reference sequence). The CDR3 DNA reads as TGTGCCAGCTCAGAGGTGGCGAAGAATACGCAGTATTTT. Translating gives CASSEVAKNTQYF. Full variable domain (outside the CDR3, taken from reference TRBV19 and TRBJ2-3): DGGITQSPKYLFRKEGQNVTLSCEQNLNHDAMYWYRQDPGQGLRLIYYSQIVNDFQKGDIAEGYSVSREKKESFPLTVTSAQKNPTAFYLCASSEVAKNTQYFGPGTRLTVL.

V is TRBV5-6 and J is TRBJ1-4; 7 positions match TRBD1. The ends lost 0 bases at V and 4 bases at J; junction bases unmatched: 3. The V gene's germline CDR1 is SGHDT and CDR2 YYEEEE. This CDR3 is 15 amino acids long. The CDR3 loop reads CASSLAGTDNEKLFF. The CDR3 coding sequence is TGTGCCAGCAGCTTGGCCGGGACAGATAATGAAAAACTGTTTTTT.

The chain is built from TRBV30 and TRBJ1-1; D may be TRBD1 (6 bases). This CDR3 has 13 amino acids. In germline, CDR1 is GTSNPN, CDR2 SVGIG (reference sequence). V lost 8 bases and J 0 bases, leaving 13 bases between the germline ends. The CDR3 is CAAAGALNTEAFF. CDR3 bases: TGTGCCGCCGCAGGGGCGCTGAACACTGAAGCTTTCTTT.

The chain joins TRBV19 to TRBJ2-7; TRBD2 matches at 8 bases. CDR1 is LNHDA, CDR2 SQIVND, per germline (reference sequence). V lost 4 bases and J lost 4; bases outside the gene matches: 9. The CDR3 runs to 15 residues. The CDR3 spells CASSTAGTSLYEQYF. In nucleotides, the CDR3 is TGTGCCAGTAGTACCGCCGGGACTAGTTTGTACGAGCAGTACTTC.